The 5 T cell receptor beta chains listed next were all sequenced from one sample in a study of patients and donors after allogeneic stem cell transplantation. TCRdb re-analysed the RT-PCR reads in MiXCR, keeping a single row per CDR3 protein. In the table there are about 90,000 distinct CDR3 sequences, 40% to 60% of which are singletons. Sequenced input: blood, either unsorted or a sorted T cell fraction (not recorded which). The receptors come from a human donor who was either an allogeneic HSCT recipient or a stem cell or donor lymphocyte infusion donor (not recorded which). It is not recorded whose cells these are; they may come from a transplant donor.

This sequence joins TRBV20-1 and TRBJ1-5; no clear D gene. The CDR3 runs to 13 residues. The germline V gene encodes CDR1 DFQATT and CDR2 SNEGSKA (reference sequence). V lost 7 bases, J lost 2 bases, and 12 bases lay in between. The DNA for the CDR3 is TGCAGTGTTCTCCGGGCCGGCAATCAGCCCCAGCATTTT. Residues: CSVLRAGNQPQHF.

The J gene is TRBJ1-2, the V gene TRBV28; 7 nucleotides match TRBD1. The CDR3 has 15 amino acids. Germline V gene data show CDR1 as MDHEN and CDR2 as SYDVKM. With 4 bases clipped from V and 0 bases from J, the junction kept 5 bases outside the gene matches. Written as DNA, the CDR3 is TGTGCCAGCAGTTCCCGGGACAGAGCTAACTATGGCTACACCTTC. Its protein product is CASSSRDRANYGYTF.

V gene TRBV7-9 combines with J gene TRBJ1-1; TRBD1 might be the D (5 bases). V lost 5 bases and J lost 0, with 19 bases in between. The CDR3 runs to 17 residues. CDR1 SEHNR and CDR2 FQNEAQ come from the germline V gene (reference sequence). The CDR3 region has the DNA TGTGCCAGCAGCCATAATCGCGGGGGTAATATGAACACTGAAGCTTTCTTT. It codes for CASSHNRGGNMNTEAFF.

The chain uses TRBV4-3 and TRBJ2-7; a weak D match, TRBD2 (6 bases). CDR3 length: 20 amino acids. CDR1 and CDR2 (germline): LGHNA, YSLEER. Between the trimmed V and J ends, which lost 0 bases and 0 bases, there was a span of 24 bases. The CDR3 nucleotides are TGCGCCAGCAGCCAAGAAAGGGGACTTCTTGGAAACCCAAACTCCTACGAGCAGTACTTC. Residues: CASSQERGLLGNPNSYEQYF.

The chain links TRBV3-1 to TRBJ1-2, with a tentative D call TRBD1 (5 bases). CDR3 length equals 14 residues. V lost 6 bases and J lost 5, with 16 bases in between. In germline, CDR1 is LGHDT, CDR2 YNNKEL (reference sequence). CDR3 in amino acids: CASRGRPGLYGYTF. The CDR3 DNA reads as TGTGCCAGCAGAGGTAGGCCAGGGCTTTATGGCTACACCTTC.